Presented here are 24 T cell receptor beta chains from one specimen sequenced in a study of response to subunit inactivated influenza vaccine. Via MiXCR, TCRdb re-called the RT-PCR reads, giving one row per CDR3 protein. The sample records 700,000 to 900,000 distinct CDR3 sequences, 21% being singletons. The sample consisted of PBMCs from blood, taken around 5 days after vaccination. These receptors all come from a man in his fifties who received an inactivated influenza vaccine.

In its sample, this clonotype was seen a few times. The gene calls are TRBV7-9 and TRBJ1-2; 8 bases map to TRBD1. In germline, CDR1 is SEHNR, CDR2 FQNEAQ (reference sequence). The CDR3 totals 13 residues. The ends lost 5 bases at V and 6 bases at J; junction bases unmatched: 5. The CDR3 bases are TGTGCCAGCAGCGCACCGACAGGGGATGGCTACACCTTC. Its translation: CASSAPTGDGYTF.

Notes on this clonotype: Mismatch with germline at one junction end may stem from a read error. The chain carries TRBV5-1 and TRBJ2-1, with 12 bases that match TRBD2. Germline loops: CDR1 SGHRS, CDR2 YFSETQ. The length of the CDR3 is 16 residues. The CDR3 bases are TGCGCCAGCAGCTCGACTAGCGGGAGCTCCCACAATGAGCAGTTCTTC. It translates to CASSSTSGSSHNEQFF.

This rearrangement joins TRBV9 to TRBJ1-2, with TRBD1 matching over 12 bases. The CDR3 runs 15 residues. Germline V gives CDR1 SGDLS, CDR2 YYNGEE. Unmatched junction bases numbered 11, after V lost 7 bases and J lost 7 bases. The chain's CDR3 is CASGGTGGGNRGYTF. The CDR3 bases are TGTGCCAGCGGCGGGACAGGGGGCGGAAATCGTGGCTACACCTTC.

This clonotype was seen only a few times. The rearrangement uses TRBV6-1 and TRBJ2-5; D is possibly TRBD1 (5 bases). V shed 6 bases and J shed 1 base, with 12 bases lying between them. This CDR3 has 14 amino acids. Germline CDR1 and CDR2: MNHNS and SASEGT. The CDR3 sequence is CASRGYRSQETQYF. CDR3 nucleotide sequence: TGTGCCAGCAGGGGCTACAGGTCCCAAGAGACCCAGTACTTC.

The CDR3 nucleotides are TGTGCCAGCAGCTCGGGCGGACAGGGGATATACGAGCAGTACTTC. As protein: CASSSGGQGIYEQYF. The chain uses TRBV7-9 and TRBJ2-7, with 9 bases aligning to TRBD1. Germline values: CDR1 SEHNR, CDR2 FQNEAQ (reference sequence). The CDR3 contains 15 residues. V shed 4 bases, J shed 4 bases, and the junction held 8 bases outside the gene matches.

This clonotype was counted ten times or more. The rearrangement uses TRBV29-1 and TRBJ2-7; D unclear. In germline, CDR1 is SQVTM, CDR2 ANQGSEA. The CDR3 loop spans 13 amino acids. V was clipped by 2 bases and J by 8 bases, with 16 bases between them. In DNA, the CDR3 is TGCAGCGTTGAAACCCTGCTTGGGATAAAGCAGTACTTC. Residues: CSVETLLGIKQYF.

The CDR3 loop is CSARGVREAFF. In DNA, the CDR3 is TGCAGTGCTCGGGGGGTACGTGAAGCTTTCTTT. The rearrangement uses TRBV20-1 and TRBJ1-1; tentative D call: TRBD1 (5 bases). This CDR3 is built from 11 residues. Per the germline V gene, CDR1 is DFQATT and CDR2 is SNEGSKA (reference sequence). Trimming pared 5 bases from V and 7 bases from J, leaving 11 bases between.

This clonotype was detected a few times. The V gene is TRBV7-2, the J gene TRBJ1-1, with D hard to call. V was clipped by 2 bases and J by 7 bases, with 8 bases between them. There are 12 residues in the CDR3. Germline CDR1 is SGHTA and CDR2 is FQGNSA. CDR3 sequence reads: CASSLYLGEAFF. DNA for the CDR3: TGTGCCAGCAGCTTATATTTGGGTGAAGCTTTCTTT.

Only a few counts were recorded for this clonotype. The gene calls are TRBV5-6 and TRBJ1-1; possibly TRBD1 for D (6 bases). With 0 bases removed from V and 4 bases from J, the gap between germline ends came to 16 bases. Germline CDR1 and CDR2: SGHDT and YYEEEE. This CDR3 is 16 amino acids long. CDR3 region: CASSLGVRGRGTEAFF. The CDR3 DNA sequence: TGTGCCAGCAGCTTGGGTGTCAGGGGAAGGGGCACTGAAGCTTTCTTT. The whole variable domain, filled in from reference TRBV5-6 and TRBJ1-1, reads DAGVTQSPTHLIKTRGQQVTLRCSPKSGHDTVSWYQQALGQGPQFIFQYYEEEERQRGNFPDRFSGHQFPNYSSELNVNALLLGDSALYLCASSLGVRGRGTEAFFGQGTRLTVV.

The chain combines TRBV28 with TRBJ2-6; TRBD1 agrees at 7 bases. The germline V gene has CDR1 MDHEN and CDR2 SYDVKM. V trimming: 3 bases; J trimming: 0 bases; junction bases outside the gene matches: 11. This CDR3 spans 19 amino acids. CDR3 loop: CASSFFTGADHSGANVLTF. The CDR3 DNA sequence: TGTGCCAGCAGTTTTTTTACAGGGGCGGACCACTCTGGGGCCAACGTCCTGACTTTC.

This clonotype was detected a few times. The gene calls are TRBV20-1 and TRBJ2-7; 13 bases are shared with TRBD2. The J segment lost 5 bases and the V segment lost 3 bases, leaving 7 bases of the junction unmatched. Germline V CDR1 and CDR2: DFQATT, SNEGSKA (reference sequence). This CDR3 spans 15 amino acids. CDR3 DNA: TGCAGTGCTAGTCCTCCCGGGACTAGCGGGAACGAGCAGTACTTC. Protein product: CSASPPGTSGNEQYF.

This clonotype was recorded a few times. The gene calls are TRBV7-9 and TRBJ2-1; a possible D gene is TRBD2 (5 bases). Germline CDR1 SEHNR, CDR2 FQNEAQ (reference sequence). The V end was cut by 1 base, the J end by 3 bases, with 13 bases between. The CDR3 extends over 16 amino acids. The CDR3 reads CASSLGTGKIYNEQFF. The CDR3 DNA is TGTGCCAGCAGCTTAGGGACTGGGAAAATCTACAATGAGCAGTTCTTC.

This CDR3 reads CASSPRGFDYNEQFF. In nucleotides, the CDR3 is TGCGCCAGCAGCCCCAGGGGGTTTGACTACAATGAGCAGTTCTTC. The genes are TRBV5-1 and TRBJ2-1, with 7 bases identical to TRBD1. This CDR3 region has 15 residues. Trimming at V came to 4 bases and at J to 3 bases, leaving 7 bases not matched to a gene. Germline CDR1 is SGHRS and CDR2 is YFSETQ.

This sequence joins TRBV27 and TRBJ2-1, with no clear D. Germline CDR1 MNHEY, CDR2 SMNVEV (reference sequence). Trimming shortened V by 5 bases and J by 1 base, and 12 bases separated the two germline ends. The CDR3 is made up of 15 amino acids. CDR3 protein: CASSHDRRSYNEQFF. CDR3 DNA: TGTGCCAGCAGTCACGACCGAAGGTCCTACAATGAGCAGTTCTTC.

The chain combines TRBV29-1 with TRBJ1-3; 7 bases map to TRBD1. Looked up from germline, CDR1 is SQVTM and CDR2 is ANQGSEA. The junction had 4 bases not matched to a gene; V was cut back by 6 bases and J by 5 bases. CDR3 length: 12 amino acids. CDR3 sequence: CSVSGGRNTIYF. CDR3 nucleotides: TGCAGCGTGTCAGGGGGTAGAAACACCATATATTTT. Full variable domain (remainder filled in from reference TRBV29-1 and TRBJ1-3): SAVISQKPSRDICQRGTSLTIQCQVDSQVTMMFWYRQQPGQSLTLIATANQGSEATYESGFVIDKFPISRPNLTFSTLTVSNMSPEDSSIYLCSVSGGRNTIYFGEGSWLTVV.

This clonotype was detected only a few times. The CDR3 DNA reads as TGTGCCAGCAGCCCCAGAACATCCGTCTCCTACAATGAGCAGTTCTTC. It specifies CASSPRTSVSYNEQFF. This rearrangement joins TRBV27 to TRBJ2-1; D is uncertain. CDR3 length equals 16 residues. Germline assignment: CDR1 MNHEY and CDR2 SMNVEV (reference sequence). Trimming took off 6 bases at V and 0 bases at J, with 15 bases between the two ends.

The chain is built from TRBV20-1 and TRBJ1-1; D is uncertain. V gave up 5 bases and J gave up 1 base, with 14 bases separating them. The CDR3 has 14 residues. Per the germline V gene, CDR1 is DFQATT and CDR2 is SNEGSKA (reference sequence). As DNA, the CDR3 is TGCAGTGCTGTAATGGGGTCTAAGAACACTGAAGCTTTCTTT. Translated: CSAVMGSKNTEAFF.

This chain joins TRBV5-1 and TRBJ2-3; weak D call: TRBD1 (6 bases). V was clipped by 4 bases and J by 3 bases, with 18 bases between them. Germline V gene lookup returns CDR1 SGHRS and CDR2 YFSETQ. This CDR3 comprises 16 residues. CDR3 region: CASSLYATGLTDTQYF. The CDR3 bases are TGCGCCAGCAGCCTCTACGCCACAGGGTTGACAGATACGCAGTATTTT.

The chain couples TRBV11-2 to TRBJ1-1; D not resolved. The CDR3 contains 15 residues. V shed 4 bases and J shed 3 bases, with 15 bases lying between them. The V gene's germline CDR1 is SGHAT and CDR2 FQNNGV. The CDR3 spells CASSSPGRGDTEAFF. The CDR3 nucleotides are TGTGCCAGCAGCTCTCCGGGCCGTGGAGACACTGAAGCTTTCTTT.

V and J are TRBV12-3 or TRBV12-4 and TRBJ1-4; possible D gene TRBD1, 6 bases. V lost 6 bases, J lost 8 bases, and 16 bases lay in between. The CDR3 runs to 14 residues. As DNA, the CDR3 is TGTGCCAGCAGGACCGGGACACAGGTAGAAAAACTGTTTTTT. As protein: CASRTGTQVEKLFF.

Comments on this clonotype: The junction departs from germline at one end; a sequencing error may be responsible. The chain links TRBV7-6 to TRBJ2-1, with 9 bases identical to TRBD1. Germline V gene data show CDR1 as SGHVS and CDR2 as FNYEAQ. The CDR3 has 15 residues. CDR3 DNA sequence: TGTGCCAGCAGCGCTGACAGGGGGTCCTACAATGAGCAGCTCTTC. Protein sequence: CASSADRGSYNEQLF.

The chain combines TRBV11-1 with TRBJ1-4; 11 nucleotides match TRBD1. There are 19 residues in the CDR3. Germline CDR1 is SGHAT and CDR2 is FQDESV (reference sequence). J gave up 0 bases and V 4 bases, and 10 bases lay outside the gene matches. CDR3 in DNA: TGTGCCAGCAGCTCCGGGACAGGGGGTATAATTGCAACTAATGAAAAACTGTTTTTT. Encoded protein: CASSSGTGGIIATNEKLFF.

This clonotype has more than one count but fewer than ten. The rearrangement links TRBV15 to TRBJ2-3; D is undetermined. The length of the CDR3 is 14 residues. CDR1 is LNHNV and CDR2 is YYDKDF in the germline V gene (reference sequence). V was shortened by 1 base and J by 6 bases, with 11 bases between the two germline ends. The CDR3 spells CATSRGVGSDTQYF. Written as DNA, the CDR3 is TGTGCCACCAGCAGAGGAGTCGGCTCGGATACGCAGTATTTT.

Here the CDR3 reads CASRAGPRARGDTQYF. Here the CDR3 DNA reads TGTGCCAGCAGAGCGGGACCCCGGGCCCGTGGGGATACGCAGTATTTT. The chain links TRBV6-1 to TRBJ2-3; 7 nucleotides align to TRBD2. This CDR3 contains 16 residues. Germline V gene sequence: CDR1 MNHNS, CDR2 SASEGT. Losses at the gene ends were 6 bases for V and 6 bases for J; bases not matched to a gene: 15.